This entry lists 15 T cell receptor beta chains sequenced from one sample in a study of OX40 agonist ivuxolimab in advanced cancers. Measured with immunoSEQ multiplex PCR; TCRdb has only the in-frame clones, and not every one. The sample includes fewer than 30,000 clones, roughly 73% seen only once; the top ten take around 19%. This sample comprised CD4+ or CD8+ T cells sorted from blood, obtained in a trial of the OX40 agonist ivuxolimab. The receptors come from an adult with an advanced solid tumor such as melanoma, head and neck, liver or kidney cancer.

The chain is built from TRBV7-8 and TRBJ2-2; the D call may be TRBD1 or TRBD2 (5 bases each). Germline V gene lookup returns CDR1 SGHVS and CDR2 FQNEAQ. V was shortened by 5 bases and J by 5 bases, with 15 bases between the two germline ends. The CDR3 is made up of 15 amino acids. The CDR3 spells CASSASRGETGELFF. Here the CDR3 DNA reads TGTGCCAGCAGCGCCAGTAGGGGAGAAACCGGGGAGCTGTTTTTT.

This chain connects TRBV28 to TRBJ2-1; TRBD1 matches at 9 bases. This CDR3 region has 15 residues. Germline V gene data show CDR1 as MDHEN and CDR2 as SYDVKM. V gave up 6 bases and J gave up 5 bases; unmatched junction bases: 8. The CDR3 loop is CASSSGTGTHNEQFF. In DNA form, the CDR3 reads TGTGCCAGCAGCTCCGGGACAGGGACACACAATGAGCAGTTCTTC. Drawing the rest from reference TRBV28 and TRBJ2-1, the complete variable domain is DVKVTQSSRYLVKRTGEKVFLECVQDMDHENMFWYRQDPGLGLRLIYFSYDVKMKEKGDIPEGYSVSREKKERFSLILESASTNQTSMYLCASSSGTGTHNEQFFGPGTRLTVL.

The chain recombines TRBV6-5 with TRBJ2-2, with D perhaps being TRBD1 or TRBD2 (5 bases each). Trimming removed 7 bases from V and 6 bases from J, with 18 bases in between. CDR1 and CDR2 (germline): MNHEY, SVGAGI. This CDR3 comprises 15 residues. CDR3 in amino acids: CASIDLGTRAGELFF. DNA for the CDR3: TGTGCCAGCATCGACCTAGGGACGCGGGCCGGGGAGCTGTTTTTT.

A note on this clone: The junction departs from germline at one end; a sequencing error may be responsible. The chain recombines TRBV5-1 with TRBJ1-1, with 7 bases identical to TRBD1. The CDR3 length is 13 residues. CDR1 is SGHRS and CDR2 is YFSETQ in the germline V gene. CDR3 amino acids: CASRATGDTEAFF. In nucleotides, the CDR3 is TGTGCCAGCAGGGCTACAGGGGACACTGAAGCTTTCTTT.

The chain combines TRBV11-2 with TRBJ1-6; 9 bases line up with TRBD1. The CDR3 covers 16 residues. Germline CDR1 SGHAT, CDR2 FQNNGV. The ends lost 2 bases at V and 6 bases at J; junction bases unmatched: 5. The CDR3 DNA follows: TGTGCCAGCAGCTTACAGGGACAGGGAATTAATTCACCCCTCCACTTT. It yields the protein CASSLQGQGINSPLHF.

The CDR3 loop reads CASSLQGGRSEQYF. The DNA of the CDR3 is TGTGCCAGTAGCCTACAGGGTGGCAGGAGCGAGCAGTACTTC. The chain has TRBV19 and TRBJ2-7, with D maybe TRBD1 (6 bases). V dropped 6 bases and J dropped 6 bases, with 18 bases sitting between them. The CDR3 consists of 14 residues. CDR1 and CDR2 from the germline V gene are LNHDA and SQIVND (reference sequence).

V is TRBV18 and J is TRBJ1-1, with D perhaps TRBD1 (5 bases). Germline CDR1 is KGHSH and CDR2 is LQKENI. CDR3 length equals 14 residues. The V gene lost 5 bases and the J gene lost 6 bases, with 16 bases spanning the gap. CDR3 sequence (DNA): TGTGCCAGCTCATCGGGACCGCTGGGGGCTGAAGCTTTCTTT. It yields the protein CASSSGPLGAEAFF.

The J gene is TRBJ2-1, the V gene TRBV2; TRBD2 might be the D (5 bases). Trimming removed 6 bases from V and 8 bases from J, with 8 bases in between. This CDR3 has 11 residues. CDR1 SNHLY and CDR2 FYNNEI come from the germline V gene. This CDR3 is CASSGRDEQFF. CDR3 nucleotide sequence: TGTGCCAGCAGCGGGCGGGATGAGCAGTTCTTC.

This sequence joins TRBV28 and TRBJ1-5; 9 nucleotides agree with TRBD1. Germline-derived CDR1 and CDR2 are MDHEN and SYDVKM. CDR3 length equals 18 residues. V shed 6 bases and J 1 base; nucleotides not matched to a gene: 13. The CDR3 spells CASSLNWDRARSNQPQHF. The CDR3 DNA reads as TGTGCCAGCAGCTTGAATTGGGACAGGGCGCGGAGCAATCAGCCCCAGCATTTT.

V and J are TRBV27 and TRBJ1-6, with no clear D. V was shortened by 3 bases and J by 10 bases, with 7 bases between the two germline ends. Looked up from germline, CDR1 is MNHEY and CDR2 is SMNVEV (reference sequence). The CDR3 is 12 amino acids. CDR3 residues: CASSFPESPLHF. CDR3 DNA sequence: TGTGCCAGCAGTTTTCCAGAATCACCCCTCCACTTT.

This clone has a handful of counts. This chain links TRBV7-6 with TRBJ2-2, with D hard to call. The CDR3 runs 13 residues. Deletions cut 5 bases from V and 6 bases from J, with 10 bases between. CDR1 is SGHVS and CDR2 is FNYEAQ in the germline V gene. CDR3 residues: CASSPDLSGELFF. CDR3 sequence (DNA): TGTGCCAGCAGCCCCGACTTATCCGGGGAGCTGTTTTTT.

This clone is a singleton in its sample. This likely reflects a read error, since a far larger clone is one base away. CDR3 DNA: TGTGCCAGCAGCCCCCGACGCCCCGGGACAGGTCCCTACAATGAGCAGTTCTTC. Its protein product is CASSPRRPGTGPYNEQFF. This chain links TRBV7-9 with TRBJ2-1; 8 bases agree with TRBD1. CDR3 size: 18 residues. V lost 5 bases to trimming and J lost 2 bases; unmatched junction nucleotides: 14. From germline, CDR1 is SEHNR and CDR2 FQNEAQ (reference sequence). Full variable domain (remainder filled in from reference TRBV7-9 and TRBJ2-1): DTGVSQNPRHKITKRGQNVTFRCDPISEHNRLYWYRQTLGQGPEFLTYFQNEAQLEKSRLLSDRFSAERPKGSFSTLEIQRTEQGDSAMYLCASSPRRPGTGPYNEQFFGPGTRLTVL.

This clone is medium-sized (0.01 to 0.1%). The CDR3 protein is CASSPSWLAPSSYNEQFF. The DNA of the CDR3 is TGCGCCAGCAGCCCTTCATGGCTAGCACCCAGCTCCTACAATGAGCAGTTCTTC. This chain uses TRBV5-1 with TRBJ2-1, with D possibly being TRBD2 (5 bases). The CDR3 has 18 residues. Trimming left V 4 bases short and J 0 bases short, with 20 bases between. From germline, CDR1 is SGHRS and CDR2 YFSETQ.

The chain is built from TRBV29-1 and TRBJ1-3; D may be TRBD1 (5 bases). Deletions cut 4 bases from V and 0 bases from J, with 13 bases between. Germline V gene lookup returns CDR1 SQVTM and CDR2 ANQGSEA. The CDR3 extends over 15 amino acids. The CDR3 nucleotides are TGCAGCGTTGTCGGGGGAGATATCTCTGGAAACACCATATATTTT. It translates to CSVVGGDISGNTIYF.

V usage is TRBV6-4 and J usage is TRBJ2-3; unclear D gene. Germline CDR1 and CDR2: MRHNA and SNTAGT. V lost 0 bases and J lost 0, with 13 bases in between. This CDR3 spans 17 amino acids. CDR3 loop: CASSDSVGTPSTDTQYF. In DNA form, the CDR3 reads TGTGCCAGCAGTGACTCAGTGGGAACACCAAGCACAGATACGCAGTATTTT.